This T cell receptor beta chain was retrieved from a study of T cell changes during pregnancy in multiple sclerosis. The data were produced by immunoSEQ multiplex PCR, yet TCRdb's version contains in-frame clones alone and is incomplete. The data hold about 47,000 clones, with about 90% observed a single time. This CDR3 comprises 12 residues. Germline V gene sequence: CDR1 SNHLY, CDR2 FYNNEI. Trimming shortened V by 8 bases and J by 4 bases, and 11 bases separated the two germline ends. This clonotype was obtained from a female donor with multiple sclerosis, enrolled in a pregnancy study. This sequence joins TRBV2 and TRBJ1-2, with D possibly TRBD1 on 6 matching bases. Source: peripheral blood, taken in the first trimester of pregnancy. The CDR3 here is CASSDRTYGYTF. In DNA, the CDR3 is TGTGCCAGCTCGGACAGAACCTATGGCTACACCTTC.